A selection of T cell receptor beta chains follows, all from one sample in a study of blood T cell repertoires in COVID-19. Only in-frame clones appear in the TCRdb table, and some are missing; sequencing was by immunoSEQ multiplex PCR. This table holds fewer than 350,000 clones, 86% found once. Source material: peripheral blood. The receptors shown here come from a man aged 40-55 years with active or convalescent COVID-19. The CDR3 runs from the conserved cysteine through the conserved F or W. The D gene is left open where the match is weak. The listing skips clone size in some rows; elsewhere it reads once, few, many or a size class.

TGTGCCAGCAGCTTTGGGACTAGCGAAAACAATGAGCAGTTCTTC	CASSFGTSENNEQFF	TRBV7-3	TRBD2	TRBJ2-1	.
TGTGCCAGCAGCTTAGCGGGACTAGCGGTCTTGAGCACAGATACGCAGTATTTT	CASSLAGLAVLSTDTQYF	TRBV7-8	TRBD2	TRBJ2-3	.
TGTGCCAGCTCACTGGGAGCTGGGGCCAACGTCCTGACTTTC	CASSLGAGANVLTF	TRBV18	.	TRBJ2-6	.
TGCAGCGTCGTCCGGGACAGGGTAAATCCTGAAGCTTTCTTT	CSVVRDRVNPEAFF	TRBV29-1	TRBD1	TRBJ1-1	.
TGTGCCAGCAGCCAAGATGGGGGGGCCCTGAGGCCCGAGCAGTACTTC	CASSQDGGALRPEQYF	TRBV4-2	.	TRBJ2-7	.
TGTGCCAGCCTACCGACGACTAACTACGAGCAGTACTTC	CASLPTTNYEQYF	TRBV2	.	TRBJ2-7	.
TGTGCCAGCGTGCGGGACGTTTATTCTGGGGGTAATTCACCCCTCCACTTT	CASVRDVYSGGNSPLHF	TRBV28	.	TRBJ1-6	.
TGTGCCAGCAGCCTACGGACAGGGGGGATTAACGAGCAGTACTTC	CASSLRTGGINEQYF	TRBV9	TRBD1	TRBJ2-7	.
TGTGCCAGCAGTTACTTCGGGACAACGAACACTGAAGCTTTCTTT	CASSYFGTTNTEAFF	TRBV6-5	.	TRBJ1-1	.
TGTGCCAGCAGTTTCCTACAGGGGAGCCATCAGCCCCAGCATTTT	CASSFLQGSHQPQHF	TRBV28	TRBD1	TRBJ1-5	.
TGTGCCAGCAGCCAAGGACGGGCCTACGAGCAGTACTTC	CASSQGRAYEQYF	TRBV3-1/TRBV3-2	.	TRBJ2-7	many
TGTGCCAGCAGTTTACGGAGATTACAGGGGCCAACTAATGAAAAACTGTTTTTT	CASSLRRLQGPTNEKLFF	TRBV27	TRBD1	TRBJ1-4	.
TGTGCCAGCAGTTTATCATGGGCACGGCTCGGCAGCTACACCTTC	CASSLSWARLGSYTF	TRBV27	.	TRBJ1-2	.
TGTGCCAGCAGCGGGAAATTAGGAGCGGGAGTATCCAATGAGCAGTTCTTC	CASSGKLGAGVSNEQFF	TRBV9	TRBD2	TRBJ2-1	.
TGTGCCAGCATCCCGGGACAGGGAAGCACCCGTAATTCACCCCTCCACTTT	CASIPGQGSTRNSPLHF	TRBV2	TRBD1	TRBJ1-6	.
TGTGCCAGCACCTGGGGAATGGGGGCCACCGGGGAGCTGTTTTTT	CASTWGMGATGELFF	TRBV7-9	.	TRBJ2-2	.
TGTGCCAGCAGCCGCCCCGGACAGGGGGATTCACCCCTCCACTTT	CASSRPGQGDSPLHF	TRBV5-4	TRBD1	TRBJ1-6	.
TGCGCCAGCAGCCAGGACAGGGGATATGGCTACACCTTC	CASSQDRGYGYTF	TRBV5-1	TRBD1	TRBJ1-2	once
TGCGCCAGCAGCCAAGAAGGGGTCCACTCCTACGAGCAGTACTTC	CASSQEGVHSYEQYF	TRBV4-1	.	TRBJ2-7	.
TGTGCCAGCAGTTTAGGCGACTTAGCTGGCGGCTACACCTTC	CASSLGDLAGGYTF	TRBV28	.	TRBJ1-2	.
TGTGCCAGCAGCTTAACAGGGGGAAAAGGCACCATATATTTT	CASSLTGGKGTIYF	TRBV7-6	TRBD1	TRBJ1-3	once
TGCAGCGCAATACTAGCGGGGGGTGGTGAGACCCAGTACTTC	CSAILAGGGETQYF	TRBV29-1	TRBD2	TRBJ2-5	.
TGTGCCATCAGTGTCGACGGGAGGATCCCAGTGCGGACAGATACGCAGTATTTT	CAISVDGRIPVRTDTQYF	TRBV10-3	TRBD2	TRBJ2-3	.
TGTGCCAGCAGCTCTTACTTTAACACTGAAGCTTTCTTT	CASSSYFNTEAFF	TRBV7-9	.	TRBJ1-1	.
TGTGCCAGCAGTTCAGGGTATAGCAATCAGCCCCAGCATTTT	CASSSGYSNQPQHF	TRBV27	.	TRBJ1-5	.
TGTGCCAGCAGCGCATACAGGGTGTCTGAGACCCAGTACTTC	CASSAYRVSETQYF	TRBV5-6	.	TRBJ2-5	.
TGCGCCAGCAGCTTGGCCGGACTAGGGCCTTTAGATGAGCAGTTCTTC	CASSLAGLGPLDEQFF	TRBV5-1	TRBD2	TRBJ2-1	few
TGTGCCAGCAGCCCAAGCGGGGGGAGCACCTACGAGCAGTACTTC	CASSPSGGSTYEQYF	TRBV11-1	TRBD2	TRBJ2-7	.
TGTGCCATCAACCGAGTCCGAGGGGGGGAGCTGTTTTTT	CAINRVRGGELFF	TRBV10-3	.	TRBJ2-2	.